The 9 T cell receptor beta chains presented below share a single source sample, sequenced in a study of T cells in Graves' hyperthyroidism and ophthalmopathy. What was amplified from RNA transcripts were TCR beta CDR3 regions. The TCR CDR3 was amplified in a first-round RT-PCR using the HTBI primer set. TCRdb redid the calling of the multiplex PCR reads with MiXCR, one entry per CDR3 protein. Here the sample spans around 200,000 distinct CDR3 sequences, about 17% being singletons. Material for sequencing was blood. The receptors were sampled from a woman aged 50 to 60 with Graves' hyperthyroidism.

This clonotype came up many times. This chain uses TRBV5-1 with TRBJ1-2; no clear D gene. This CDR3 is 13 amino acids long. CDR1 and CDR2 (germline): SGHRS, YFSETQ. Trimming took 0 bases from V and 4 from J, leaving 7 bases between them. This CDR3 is CASSLDIGYGYTF. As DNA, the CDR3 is TGCGCCAGCAGCTTGGATATAGGCTATGGCTACACCTTC.

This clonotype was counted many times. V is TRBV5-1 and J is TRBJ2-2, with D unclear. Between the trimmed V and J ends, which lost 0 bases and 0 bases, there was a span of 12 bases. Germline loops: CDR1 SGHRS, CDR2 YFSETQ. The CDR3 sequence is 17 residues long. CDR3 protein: CASSLDVYPTNTGELFF. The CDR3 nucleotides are TGCGCCAGCAGCTTGGATGTGTACCCTACGAACACCGGGGAGCTGTTTTTT.

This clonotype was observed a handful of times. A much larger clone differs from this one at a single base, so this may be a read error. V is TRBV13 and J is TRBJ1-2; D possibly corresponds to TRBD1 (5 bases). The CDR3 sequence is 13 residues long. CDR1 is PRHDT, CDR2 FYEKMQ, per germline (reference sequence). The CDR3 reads CVSADSANYGYTF. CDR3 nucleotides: TGTGTCAGCGCCGACAGTGCTAACTATGGCTACACCTTC.

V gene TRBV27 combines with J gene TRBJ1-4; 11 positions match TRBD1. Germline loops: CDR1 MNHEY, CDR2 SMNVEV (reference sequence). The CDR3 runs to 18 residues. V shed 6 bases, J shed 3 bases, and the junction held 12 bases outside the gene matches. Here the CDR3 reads CASRVGQGATASNEKLFF. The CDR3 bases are TGTGCCAGCAGGGTAGGACAGGGGGCGACGGCGTCTAATGAAAAACTGTTTTTT. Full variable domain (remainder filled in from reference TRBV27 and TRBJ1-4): EAQVTQNPRYLITVTGKKLTVTCSQNMNHEYMSWYRQDPGLGLRQIYYSMNVEVTDKGDVPEGYKVSRKEKRNFPLILESPSPNQTSLYFCASRVGQGATASNEKLFFGSGTQLSVL.

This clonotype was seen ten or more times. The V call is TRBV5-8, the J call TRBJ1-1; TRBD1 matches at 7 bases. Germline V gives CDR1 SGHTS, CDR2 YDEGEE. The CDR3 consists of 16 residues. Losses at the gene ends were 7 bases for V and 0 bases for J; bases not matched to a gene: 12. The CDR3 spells CASDPYRGVVNTEAFF. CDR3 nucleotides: TGTGCCAGCGACCCATACAGGGGCGTGGTGAACACTGAAGCTTTCTTT.

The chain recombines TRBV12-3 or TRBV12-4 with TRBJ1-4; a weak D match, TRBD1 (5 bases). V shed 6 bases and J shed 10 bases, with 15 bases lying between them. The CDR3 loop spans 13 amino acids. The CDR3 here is CASRLYTGGKLFF. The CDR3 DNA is TGTGCCAGCAGACTTTATACAGGTGGAAAACTGTTTTTT.

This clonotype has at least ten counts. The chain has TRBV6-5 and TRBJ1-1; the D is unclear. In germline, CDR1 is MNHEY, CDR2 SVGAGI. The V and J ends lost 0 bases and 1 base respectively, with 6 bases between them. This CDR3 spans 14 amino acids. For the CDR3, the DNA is TGTGCCAGCAGTTACTCGACGAGGAACACTGAAGCTTTCTTT. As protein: CASSYSTRNTEAFF.

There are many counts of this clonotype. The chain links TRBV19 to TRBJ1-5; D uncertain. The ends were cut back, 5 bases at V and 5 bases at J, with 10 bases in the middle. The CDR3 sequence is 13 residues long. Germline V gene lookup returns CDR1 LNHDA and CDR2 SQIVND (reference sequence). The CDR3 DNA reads TGTGCCAGTAGTGGCAATGGGTATCAGCCCCAGCATTTT. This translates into CASSGNGYQPQHF.

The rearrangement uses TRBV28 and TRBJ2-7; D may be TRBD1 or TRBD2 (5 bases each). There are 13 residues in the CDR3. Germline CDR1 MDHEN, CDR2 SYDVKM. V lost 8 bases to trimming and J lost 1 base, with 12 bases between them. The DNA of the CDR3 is TGTGCCAGCTTCGGGACGGATTCCTACGAGCAGTACTTC. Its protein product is CASFGTDSYEQYF. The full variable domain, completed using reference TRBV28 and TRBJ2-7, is DVKVTQSSRYLVKRTGEKVFLECVQDMDHENMFWYRQDPGLGLRLIYFSYDVKMKEKGDIPEGYSVSREKKERFSLILESASTNQTSMYLCASFGTDSYEQYFGPGTRLTVT.